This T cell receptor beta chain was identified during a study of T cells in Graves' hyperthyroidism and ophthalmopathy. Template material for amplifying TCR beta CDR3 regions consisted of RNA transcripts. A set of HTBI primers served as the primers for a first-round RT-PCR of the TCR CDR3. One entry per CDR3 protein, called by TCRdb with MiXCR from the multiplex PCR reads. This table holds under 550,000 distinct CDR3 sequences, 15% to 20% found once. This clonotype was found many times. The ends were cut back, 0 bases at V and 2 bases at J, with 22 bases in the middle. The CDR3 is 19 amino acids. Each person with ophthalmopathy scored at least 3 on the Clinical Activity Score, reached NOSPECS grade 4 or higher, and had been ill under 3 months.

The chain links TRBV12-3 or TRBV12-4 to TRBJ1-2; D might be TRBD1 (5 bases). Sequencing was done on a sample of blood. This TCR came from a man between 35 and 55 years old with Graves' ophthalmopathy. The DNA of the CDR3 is TGTGCCAGCAGTTTAGCGCTGGGGGGAGGGCGGTGGGGAAACTATGGCTACACCTTC. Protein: CASSLALGGGRWGNYGYTF.